The sequence of this T cell receptor beta chain was determined in a study of T cell changes during pregnancy in multiple sclerosis (dated by TCRdb to between 2018 and 2021). At the level of the whole study: The study looked at changes in the T cell repertoire across pregnancy in women with multiple sclerosis.

Trimming leaves V shorter by 3 bases and J shorter by 8 bases, with the junction holding 2 bases beyond the gene matches. The CDR3, from cysteine to phenylalanine, totals 12 residues. The entry retains the CDR3 DNA only, 36 bases that are in frame from base 1. CDR1 and CDR2 are drawn from the germline V gene: SGHAT, FQNNGV. With regard to this clone: Its antigen is currently not known. No quality values exist for individual bases; no much larger clone is one base distant.

Library method: the immunoSEQ multiplex PCR assay. Here the immuneACCESS table is served through TCRdb, limited to in-frame sequences with V and J called. Missing clones are a known gap in these copies; in checked studies unresolved V genes cover under half, and the rest lacks a known reason. Present in this sample are roughly 57,000 clones, about 92% of which were seen just once. The ten largest clones add up to less than 4% of the sample. The sample here was CD8+ T cells from peripheral blood mononuclear cells, taken before pregnancy. The receptor was derived from a female donor with multiple sclerosis, enrolled in a pregnancy study. The chain is made from TRBV11-2 and TRBJ1-1; 8 central bases correspond to TRBD1. CDR3 reads: CASSFAGGEAFF. The nucleotides read TGTGCCAGCAGCTTCGCAGGGGGCGAAGCTTTCTTT.